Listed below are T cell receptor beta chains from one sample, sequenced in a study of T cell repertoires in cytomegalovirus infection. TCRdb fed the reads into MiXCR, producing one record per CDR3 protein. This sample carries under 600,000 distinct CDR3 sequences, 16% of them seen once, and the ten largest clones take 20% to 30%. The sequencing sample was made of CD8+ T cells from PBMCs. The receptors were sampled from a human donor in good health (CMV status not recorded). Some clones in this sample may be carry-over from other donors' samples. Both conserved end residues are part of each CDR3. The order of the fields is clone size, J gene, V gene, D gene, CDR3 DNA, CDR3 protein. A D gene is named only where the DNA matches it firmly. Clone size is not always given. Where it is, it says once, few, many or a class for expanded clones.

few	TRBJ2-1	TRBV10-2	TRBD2	TGCGCCAGCAGTGAGTCGGGTGGACTAGCGGGAATGTACAATGAGCAGTTCTTC	CASSESGGLAGMYNEQFF
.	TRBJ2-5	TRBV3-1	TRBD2	TGTGCCAGCAGCCAAGCCTCCTACGTTGCGGGAGTCGGGGAAGAGACCCAGTACTTC	CASSQASYVAGVGEETQYF
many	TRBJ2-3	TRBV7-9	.	TGTGCCAGCAGCTCTTTTGCTAGTAACGATACGCAGTATTTT	CASSSFASNDTQYF
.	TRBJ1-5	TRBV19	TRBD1	TGTGCCAGTAGCGCCTTCGGGGACAGGTTCAATCAGCCCCAGCATTTT	CASSAFGDRFNQPQHF
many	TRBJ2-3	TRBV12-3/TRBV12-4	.	TGTGCCAGCAGTTTAACGGTAGATACGCAGTATTTT	CASSLTVDTQYF
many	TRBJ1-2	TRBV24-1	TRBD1	TGTGCCACCAGTGATTTGGGACAGGGTCAGGATGGCTACACCTTC	CATSDLGQGQDGYTF
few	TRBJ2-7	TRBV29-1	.	TGCAGCGTTGAGGACGGTCTCCACGAGCAGTACTTC	CSVEDGLHEQYF
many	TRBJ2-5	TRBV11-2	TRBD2	TGTGCCAGCAGCTTCAGACTAGCCAGCAGCGGAGAGACCCAGTACTTC	CASSFRLASSGETQYF
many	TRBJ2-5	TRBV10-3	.	TGTGCCATCAGTGAGGGGCTGGGGGAGACCCAGTACTTC	CAISEGLGETQYF
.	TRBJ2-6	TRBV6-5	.	TGTGCCAGCAGAAACAGAGACTCTGGGGCCAACGTCCTGACTTTC	CASRNRDSGANVLTF
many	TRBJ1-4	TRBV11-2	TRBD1	TGTGCCAGCAGAGAGACAGGGAAATCTAATGAAAAACTGTTTTTT	CASRETGKSNEKLFF
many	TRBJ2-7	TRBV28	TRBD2	TGTGCCAGCACTGGGGGGGAGGACGAGCAGTACTTC	CASTGGEDEQYF
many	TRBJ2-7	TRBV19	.	TGTGCCAGTAGCCCGACGGGACCTTTCTACGAGCAGTACTTC	CASSPTGPFYEQYF
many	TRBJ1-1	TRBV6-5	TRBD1	TGTGCCAGCAGCCCACCTTACGGCCGGGACAGGGTGGCTGAAGCTTTCTTT	CASSPPYGRDRVAEAFF
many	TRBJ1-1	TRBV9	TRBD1	TGTGCCAGCAGCCCCCCTCAGGGGGCCCGCACTGAAGCTTTCTTT	CASSPPQGARTEAFF
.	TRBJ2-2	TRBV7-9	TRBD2	TGTGCCAGCAGCATTACAAGCGGGGCATCCGGGGAGCTGTTTTTT	CASSITSGASGELFF
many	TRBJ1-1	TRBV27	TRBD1	TGTGCCAGCAGCCCTTGGACAGGAACCATGAACACTGAAGCTTTCTTT	CASSPWTGTMNTEAFF
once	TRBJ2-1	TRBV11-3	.	TGTGCCAGCAGCCCCTCCACGGGTTGGGGGGACAATGAGCAGTTCTTC	CASSPSTGWGDNEQFF
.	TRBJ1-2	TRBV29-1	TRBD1	TGCAGCGTTGACGATACAGGGGCTGGAGAAAACTATGGCTACACCTTC	CSVDDTGAGENYGYTF
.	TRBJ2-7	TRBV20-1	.	TGCAGTGCTAGAGGTGGGGGCCGATCTGGGCAGTACTTC	CSARGGGRSGQYF
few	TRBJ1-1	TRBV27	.	TGTGCCAGCATCCCCACCAAAACAGGGTGGGACATGAACACTGAAGCTTTCTTT	CASIPTKTGWDMNTEAFF
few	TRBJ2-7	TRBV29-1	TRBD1	TGCAGCGTCCACACCCCCGGGACAGGGGTAACCTACGAGCAGTACTTC	CSVHTPGTGVTYEQYF
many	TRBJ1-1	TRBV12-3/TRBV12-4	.	TGTGCCAGCAGCATCATGAACACTGAAGCTTTCTTT	CASSIMNTEAFF
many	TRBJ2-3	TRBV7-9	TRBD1	TGTGCCAGCAGCGTCCAGGGGGGCACAGATACGCAGTATTTT	CASSVQGGTDTQYF
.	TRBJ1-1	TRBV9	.	TGTGCCAGCAGCGTAGTAGTGGGGAACACTGAAGCTTTCTTT	CASSVVVGNTEAFF
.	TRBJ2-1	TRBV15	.	TGTGCCACCAGCAGAGAGTTGAGTACTGGGCAGTTCTTC	CATSRELSTGQFF
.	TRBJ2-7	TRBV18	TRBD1	TGTGCCAGCTCACCTCTGACAGGGGTTCGCTACGAGCAGTACTTC	CASSPLTGVRYEQYF
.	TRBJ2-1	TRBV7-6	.	TGTGCCAGAAGCCCAGGACAGGAGGGCTACAATGAGCCGTTCTTC	CARSPGQEGYNEPFF
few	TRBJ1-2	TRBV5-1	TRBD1	TGCGCCAGCAGACCCCGGAGGGGGCAGCACTATGGCTACACCTTC	CASRPRRGQHYGYTF
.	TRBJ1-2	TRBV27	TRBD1	TGTGCCAGCAGTTTATCGGGGACAGGGAGCTATGGCTACACCTTC	CASSLSGTGSYGYTF
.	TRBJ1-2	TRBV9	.	TGTGCCAGCAACTCAGGCGCCTATCCGAACTATGGCTACACCTTC	CASNSGAYPNYGYTF
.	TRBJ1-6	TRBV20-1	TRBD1	TGCAGTGCTAAAGGGTCGGACAGGGGGCGAGGAAATTCACCCCTCCACTTT	CSAKGSDRGRGNSPLHF
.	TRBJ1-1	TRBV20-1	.	TGCAGTGCTAGGTGGACAGAGAACACTGAAGCTTTCTTT	CSARWTENTEAFF
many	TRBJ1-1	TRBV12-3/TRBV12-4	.	TGTGCCAGCAGTACGCAGAGGGTTGACACTGAAGCTTTCTTT	CASSTQRVDTEAFF
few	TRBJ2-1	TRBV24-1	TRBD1	TGTGCCACCAGGGGACAGTACAATGAGCAGTTCTTC	CATRGQYNEQFF
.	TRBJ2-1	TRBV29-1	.	TGCAGCGTTGAAGGTAGTACGGCTCTTATTTACAATGAGCAGTTCTTC	CSVEGSTALIYNEQFF
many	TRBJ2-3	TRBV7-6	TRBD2	TGTGCCAGCCGGGCGAGCGGGGGAGATCGGACAGATACGCAGTATTTT	CASRASGGDRTDTQYF
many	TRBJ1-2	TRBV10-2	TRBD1	TGCGCCACCCTGACAGGGGCCTACCCCTATGGCTACACCTTC	CATLTGAYPYGYTF